The clone carrying this T cell receptor (beta chain) was seen many times. Its target is not known. PBMCs came from more than 9 ml fresh peripheral blood. This sample is part of a study of T cells in Graves' hyperthyroidism and ophthalmopathy. Regarding the study as a whole: Stable hyperthyroidism was told apart from ophthalmopathy by a model built on 13 V-J features. Most thyroid clonotypes expanded above 0.001 appeared in blood too.

Amplification of TCR beta CDR3 regions was performed using RNA transcripts as template. A first-round RT-PCR of the TCR CDR3 used the HTBI primer set. TCRdb reprocessed the multiplex PCR reads via MiXCR and lists one record per CDR3 protein. The sample consists of under 500,000 distinct CDR3 sequences, around 15% of them appearing once. CDR3 length: 14 residues. V was cut by 6 bases and J by 8 bases, with 17 bases left in between. Germline CDR1 SNHLY, CDR2 FYNNEI. This chain uses TRBV2 with TRBJ1-5; D perhaps matches TRBD1 (5 bases). The sequence was collected from a man aged 50 or older with Graves' ophthalmopathy. Sample: blood. The CDR3 region has the DNA TGTGCCAGCAGCAGGGACGGCCCCTTAGAGCCCCAGCATTTT. This translates into CASSRDGPLEPQHF. Filled out from reference TRBV2 and TRBJ1-5, the complete variable domain reads EPEVTQTPSHQVTQMGQEVILRCVPISNHLYFYWYRQILGQKVEFLVSFYNNEISEKSEIFDDQFSVERPDGSNFTLKIRSTKLEDSAMYFCASSRDGPLEPQHFGDGTRLSIL.